A selection of T cell receptor beta chains follows, all from one sample in a study of Ad26.COV2.S vaccination and SARS-CoV-2 variants. Clones were sequenced by immunoSEQ multiplex PCR, and TCRdb holds only the in-frame ones, with some missing. This sample carries about 350,000 clones, about 90% of them seen once, and the ten largest clones take around 4%. The sequencing used peripheral blood, collected after recovery from COVID-19. These receptor sequences come from a human donor who had recovered from COVID-19. Both conserved end residues are part of each CDR3. Fields, in order: clone size, D gene, J gene, V gene, CDR3 DNA, CDR3 protein. D genes are given only for firm matches. Clone size is not always given. Where it is, it says once, few, many or a class for expanded clones.

clone_size: few
d_call: .
j_call: TRBJ1-3
v_call: TRBV4-2
cdr3_nt: TGTGCCAGCAGCCAAGAAGGGGCAGCTGGAAACACCATATATTTT
cdr3_aa: CASSQEGAAGNTIYF

clone_size: .
d_call: .
j_call: TRBJ1-2
v_call: TRBV9
cdr3_nt: TGTGCCAGCAGCGTAGATGGACCCTATGGCTACACCTTC
cdr3_aa: CASSVDGPYGYTF

clone_size: .
d_call: .
j_call: TRBJ2-3
v_call: TRBV7-9
cdr3_nt: TGTGCCAGCAGCCCTGCCGGGGCCCGCCCAGATACGCAGTATTTT
cdr3_aa: CASSPAGARPDTQYF

clone_size: .
d_call: .
j_call: TRBJ1-3
v_call: TRBV10-3
cdr3_nt: TGTGCCATCAGTACAACCCTCGACAGCTCTGGAAACACCATATATTTT
cdr3_aa: CAISTTLDSSGNTIYF

clone_size: once
d_call: .
j_call: TRBJ1-4
v_call: TRBV4-1
cdr3_nt: TGCGCCAGCAGCCTCCGGAGGTCGGAAAATGAAAAACTGTTTTTT
cdr3_aa: CASSLRRSENEKLFF

clone_size: .
d_call: .
j_call: TRBJ1-2
v_call: TRBV5-4
cdr3_nt: TGTGCCAGCAGCTGGGGCTTGGGGGGCGTAGATTATGGCTACACCTTC
cdr3_aa: CASSWGLGGVDYGYTF

clone_size: .
d_call: .
j_call: TRBJ1-2
v_call: TRBV6-2/TRBV6-3
cdr3_nt: TGTGCCAGCAGTTACGGGAACGGAGGCTATGGCTACACCTTC
cdr3_aa: CASSYGNGGYGYTF

clone_size: .
d_call: .
j_call: TRBJ1-4
v_call: TRBV4-3
cdr3_nt: TGCGCCAGCAGCCCAAACTCCGGGACGACAAATGAAAAACTGTTTTTT
cdr3_aa: CASSPNSGTTNEKLFF

clone_size: .
d_call: .
j_call: TRBJ1-2
v_call: TRBV4-2
cdr3_nt: TGTGCCAGCAGCCAAGATAGGAGCGTCAGGGATGGCTACACCTTC
cdr3_aa: CASSQDRSVRDGYTF

clone_size: .
d_call: .
j_call: TRBJ1-5
v_call: TRBV15
cdr3_nt: TGTGCCACCAGCCCGGGGCTTTATAGCAATCAGCCCCAGCATTTT
cdr3_aa: CATSPGLYSNQPQHF

clone_size: .
d_call: .
j_call: TRBJ1-1
v_call: TRBV5-1
cdr3_nt: TGCGCCAGCAGCTTAACGGGACAACGGGACACTGAAGCTTTCTTT
cdr3_aa: CASSLTGQRDTEAFF

clone_size: .
d_call: .
j_call: TRBJ2-7
v_call: TRBV3-1/TRBV3-2
cdr3_nt: TGTGCCAGCAGCCAAGACTCGGAGGTCCCCTACGAGCAGTACTTC
cdr3_aa: CASSQDSEVPYEQYF

clone_size: .
d_call: .
j_call: TRBJ2-7
v_call: TRBV4-1
cdr3_nt: TGCGCCAGCAGCCAAGAAATGCGCGAGCAGTACTTC
cdr3_aa: CASSQEMREQYF

clone_size: .
d_call: TRBD2
j_call: TRBJ2-2
v_call: TRBV7-6
cdr3_nt: TGTGCCAGCACCCCTAGCGGGGGGCGTAACGGGGAGCTGTTTTTT
cdr3_aa: CASTPSGGRNGELFF